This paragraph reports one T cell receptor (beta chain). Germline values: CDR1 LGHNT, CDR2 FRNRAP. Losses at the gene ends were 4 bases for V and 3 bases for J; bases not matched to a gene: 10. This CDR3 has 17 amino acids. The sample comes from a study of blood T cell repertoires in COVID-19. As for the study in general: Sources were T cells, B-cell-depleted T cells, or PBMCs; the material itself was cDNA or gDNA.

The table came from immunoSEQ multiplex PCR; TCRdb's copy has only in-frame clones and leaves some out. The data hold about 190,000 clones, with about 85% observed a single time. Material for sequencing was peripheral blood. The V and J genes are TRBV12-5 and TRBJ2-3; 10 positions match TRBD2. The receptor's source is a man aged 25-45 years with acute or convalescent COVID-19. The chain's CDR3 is CASGSTRTSGKTDTQYF. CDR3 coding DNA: TGTGCTAGTGGTTCAACTAGAACTAGCGGGAAGACAGATACGCAGTATTTT.